One sample yielded the 18 T cell receptor beta chains listed below, sequenced in a study of cytomegalovirus exposure and HLA in healthy donors. This PCR relied on a set of 60 Vbeta primers and 13 Jbeta primers. The table came from immunoSEQ multiplex PCR; TCRdb's copy has only in-frame clones and leaves some out. This sample has about 130,000 clones, with around 76% found just once. Sequencing used PBMCs. All receptors come from a woman in her forties or fifties in good health and CMV-seronegative.

V is TRBV29-1 and J is TRBJ1-2; no definite D call. Germline V gene data show CDR1 as SQVTM and CDR2 as ANQGSEA. CDR3 length: 11 amino acids. V was clipped by 5 bases and J by 6 bases, with 10 bases between them. CDR3 DNA: TGCAGCGTTCGCGTCGGAGATGGCTACACCTTC. Protein sequence: CSVRVGDGYTF. Supplemented by reference TRBV29-1 and TRBJ1-2, the full variable domain reads SAVISQKPSRDICQRGTSLTIQCQVDSQVTMMFWYRQQPGQSLTLIATANQGSEATYESGFVIDKFPISRPNLTFSTLTVSNMSPEDSSIYLCSVRVGDGYTFGSGTRLTVV.

The CDR3 DNA sequence: TGCACCAGCAGCCAAGATCTTGGGGCCCCGGGACTAGCGAAGAGCACAGATACGCAGTATTTT. Protein: CTSSQDLGAPGLAKSTDTQYF. The chain links TRBV1 to TRBJ2-3; the table's TRBD2 call for D was not verified on the DNA. TRBV1 is a pseudogene. The CDR3 is made up of 21 amino acids.

The V call is TRBV5-1, the J call TRBJ2-2, with D maybe TRBD2 (6 bases). The length of the CDR3 is 16 residues. The V end was cut by 0 bases, the J end by 4 bases, with 13 bases between. In germline, CDR1 is SGHRS, CDR2 YFSETQ. The CDR3 sequence is CASSLDGGASTGELFF. In DNA form, the CDR3 reads TGCGCCAGCAGCTTGGACGGGGGAGCTAGCACCGGGGAGCTGTTTTTT. Based on the CDR3 plus reference TRBV5-1 and TRBJ2-2, the full variable domain is KAGVTQTPRYLIKTRGQQVTLSCSPISGHRSVSWYQQTPGQGLQFLFEYFSETQRNKGNFPGRFSGRQFSNSRSEMNVSTLELGDSALYLCASSLDGGASTGELFFGEGSRLTVL.

About this clone: One end of the junction varies from germline; a read error may be responsible. The gene calls are TRBV30 and TRBJ1-5, with a tentative D call TRBD1 (6 bases). Germline CDR1 is GTSNPN and CDR2 is SVGIG (reference sequence). The CDR3 loop spans 16 amino acids. The CDR3 DNA sequence: TGTGCCTGGATGGCCCCAGGGGAGAGGTTGGGTCAGCCCCAGAATTTT. This sequence encodes CAWMAPGERLGQPQNF.

The chain employs TRBV4-3 and TRBJ2-3; D ambiguous. The CDR3 extends over 14 amino acids. Trimming cost V 2 bases and J 4 bases, with 10 bases left between them. Germline values: CDR1 LGHNA, CDR2 YSLEER. The CDR3 loop reads CASSQMVAPDTQYF. The CDR3 DNA sequence: TGCGCCAGCAGCCAAATGGTAGCCCCAGATACGCAGTATTTT.

This chain uses TRBV6-5 with TRBJ2-3; 11 nucleotides align to TRBD2. CDR3 size: 15 residues. The trim removed 6 bases at V and 0 bases at J, leaving 2 bases unmatched. CDR1 and CDR2 from the germline V gene are MNHEY and SVGAGI. The CDR3 coding sequence is TGTGCCAGCAGACTAGCGGGAGCTAGCACAGATACGCAGTATTTT. Its translation is CASRLAGASTDTQYF.

This clone was seen once. V gene TRBV7-2 combines with J gene TRBJ2-5, with TRBD1 as a possible D gene (5 bases). The CDR3 is 14 amino acids. V was trimmed by 2 bases and J by 2 bases, leaving 9 bases between them. Per germline, CDR1 SGHTA and CDR2 FQGNSA. CDR3 coding DNA: TGTGCCAGCAGCTTAAGGGGTCAGCAAGAGACCCAGTACTTC. Translation: CASSLRGQQETQYF.

There are a few counts of this clone. CDR3 residues: CASSYGQSDQPQHF. The CDR3 nucleotides are TGTGCCAGCAGCTACGGACAATCGGATCAGCCCCAGCATTTT. The genes are TRBV5-6 and TRBJ1-5, with a possible D match to TRBD1 (5 bases). V lost 3 bases and J lost 5, with 12 bases in between. Germline CDR1 SGHDT, CDR2 YYEEEE. CDR3 length: 14 amino acids. Based on the CDR3 plus reference TRBV5-6 and TRBJ1-5, the full variable domain is DAGVTQSPTHLIKTRGQQVTLRCSPKSGHDTVSWYQQALGQGPQFIFQYYEEEERQRGNFPDRFSGHQFPNYSSELNVNALLLGDSALYLCASSYGQSDQPQHFGDGTRLSIL.

This clone has a handful of counts. The gene calls are TRBV6-5 and TRBJ1-1; 7 nucleotides align to TRBD1. CDR1 is MNHEY, CDR2 SVGAGI, per germline. The CDR3 length is 11 residues. V dropped 10 bases and J dropped 8; count of bases not matched to a gene: 7. CDR3 in amino acids: CATTGVREAFF. CDR3 coding DNA: TGTGCCACCACAGGGGTAAGGGAAGCTTTCTTT.

This clone occurred a few times. The chain is built from TRBV11-1 and TRBJ2-2, with D possibly matching TRBD1 (6 bases). Per the germline V gene, CDR1 is SGHAT and CDR2 is FQDESV (reference sequence). The CDR3 sequence is 16 residues long. The germline V and J ends were trimmed by 5 bases and 0 bases, with 13 bases remaining between them. CDR3 protein: CASSPFNRANTGELFF. CDR3 bases: TGTGCCAGCAGCCCTTTTAACAGGGCGAACACCGGGGAGCTGTTTTTT.

The count of this clone is one. The chain's CDR3 is CASSPAEGGRQYV. CDR3 nucleotide sequence: TGTGCCAGCTCACCCGCCGAGGGAGGTAGGCAGTACGTC. The rearrangement links TRBV18 to TRBJ2-7; D is perhaps TRBD2 (6 bases). This CDR3 contains 13 residues. V gave up 3 bases and J gave up 9 bases, with 15 bases separating them. Germline CDR1 KGHSH, CDR2 LQKENI.

The V call is TRBV6-6, the J call TRBJ1-4; no reliable D call. Germline V gene sequence: CDR1 MNHNY, CDR2 SVGAGI (reference sequence). The CDR3 has 16 residues. V was trimmed by 5 bases and J by 4 bases, leaving 17 bases between them. This chain's CDR3 is CASSPSGRDINEKLFF. The CDR3 region has the DNA TGTGCCAGCAGTCCCTCTGGGCGCGATATTAATGAAAAACTGTTTTTT.

The rearrangement joins TRBV28 to TRBJ1-5; 9 bases fit TRBD1. With V trimmed by 4 bases and J by 3 bases, 4 bases remained unmatched. Germline V CDR1 and CDR2: MDHEN, SYDVKM. The CDR3 length is 15 residues. In nucleotides, the CDR3 is TGTGCCAGCAGTTCCGGACAGGGGATCAATCAGCCCCAGCATTTT. It encodes CASSSGQGINQPQHF.

The chain is built from TRBV5-1 and TRBJ2-6; possible D gene TRBD1, 6 bases. Trimming left V 4 bases short and J 1 base short, with 9 bases between. The CDR3 sequence is 15 residues long. CDR1 is SGHRS, CDR2 YFSETQ, per germline. The CDR3 protein is CASSGTISGANVLTF. CDR3 coding DNA: TGCGCCAGCAGCGGGACAATTTCTGGGGCCAACGTCCTGACTTTC. The full variable domain, its missing parts supplied by reference TRBV5-1 and TRBJ2-6, is KAGVTQTPRYLIKTRGQQVTLSCSPISGHRSVSWYQQTPGQGLQFLFEYFSETQRNKGNFPGRFSGRQFSNSRSEMNVSTLELGDSALYLCASSGTISGANVLTFGAGSRLTVL.

This chain links TRBV19 with TRBJ1-5; D is unresolved. The V gene's germline CDR1 is LNHDA and CDR2 SQIVND (reference sequence). The ends were cut back, 3 bases at V and 3 bases at J, with 9 bases in the middle. There are 14 residues in the CDR3. In DNA form, the CDR3 reads TGTGCCAGTAGTATGAACAGTGCCAATCAGCCCCAGCATTTT. Its protein is CASSMNSANQPQHF.

Written as DNA, the CDR3 is TGCGCCAGCAGCTTGGAGGGGACAGGCGTATATGGCTACACCTTC. This codes for CASSLEGTGVYGYTF. This rearrangement joins TRBV5-1 to TRBJ1-2, with 8 bases fitting TRBD1. The V gene end was trimmed by 0 bases and the J gene end by 5 bases; junction bases not matched to a gene: 6. Germline V gene sequence: CDR1 SGHRS, CDR2 YFSETQ. This CDR3 is 15 amino acids long.

The V and J genes are TRBV7-8 and TRBJ2-7, with 9 positions matching TRBD2. This CDR3 spans 17 amino acids. Germline V lookup: CDR1 SGHVS, CDR2 FQNEAQ. J was trimmed by 2 bases and V by 5 bases; bases with no gene match: 13. The CDR3 reads CASSPGTSIGATYEQYV. CDR3 in DNA: TGTGCCAGCAGCCCCGGGACTAGCATTGGAGCGACCTACGAGCAGTACGTC.

V and J are TRBV5-4 and TRBJ1-2; possibly TRBD1 for D (6 bases). Germline lookup yields CDR1 SGHNT and CDR2 YYREEE (reference sequence). The CDR3 runs to 14 residues. With 3 bases removed from V and 0 bases from J, the gap between germline ends came to 9 bases. CDR3 in amino acids: CASSSGQPNYGYTF. In DNA, the CDR3 is TGTGCCAGCAGCTCGGGACAACCTAACTATGGCTACACCTTC.